This passage covers 31 T cell receptor beta chains from one sample sequenced in a study of T cell repertoires in cytomegalovirus infection. In TCRdb, the reads were re-called with MiXCR into one record per CDR3 protein. This sample yields about 830,000 distinct CDR3 sequences, of which 32% are seen a single time; 9.5% to 15% belongs to the top ten. No antigens are known for them. This specimen was cultured CD8+ T cells from PBMCs, taken from culture after CMV antigen stimulation. Receptors were obtained from a human donor in good health (CMV status not recorded). Some clones in this sample may be carry-over from other donors' samples.

This clonotype was detected only a few times. The gene calls are TRBV6-1 and TRBJ2-7, with TRBD2 as a possible D gene (6 bases). The CDR3 spans 15 residues. In germline, CDR1 is MNHNS, CDR2 SASEGT. The germline V and J ends were trimmed by 7 bases and 3 bases, with 19 bases remaining between them. Written as DNA, the CDR3 is TGTGCCAGCATTCTAATCGGTGGAGGGAACTACGAGCAGTACGTC. This translates into CASILIGGGNYEQYV.

V is TRBV6-2 or TRBV6-3 and J is TRBJ2-1; maybe TRBD2 (6 bases). The CDR3 has 13 amino acids. The V gene lost 0 bases and the J gene lost 15 bases, with 15 bases spanning the gap. From germline, CDR1 is MNHEY and CDR2 SVGEGT. CDR3 in amino acids: CASSYSGTGPRFF. CDR3 sequence (DNA): TGTGCCAGCAGTTACTCAGGGACTGGTCCCCGGTTCTTC.

The chain employs TRBV11-2 and TRBJ2-7; unclear D gene. Per the germline V gene, CDR1 is SGHAT and CDR2 is FQNNGV. There are 14 residues in the CDR3. Trimming took 6 bases from V and 0 from J, leaving 12 bases between them. Here the CDR3 DNA reads TGTGCCAGCAGATCGGACCGAACCTCCTACGAGCAGTACGTC. Its translation: CASRSDRTSYEQYV.

Only a few counts were recorded for this clonotype. This chain uses TRBV27 with TRBJ1-1; D perhaps matches TRBD1 (5 bases). Trimming shortened V by 4 bases and J by 4 bases, and 10 bases separated the two germline ends. CDR1 and CDR2 (germline): MNHEY, SMNVEV (reference sequence). This CDR3 region has 13 residues. CDR3 nucleotide sequence: TGTGCCAGCAGTTGGGGGGGTTCCACTGAAGCTTTCTTT. It yields the protein CASSWGGSTEAFF.

This clonotype was detected a few times. The genes are TRBV6-1 and TRBJ1-5; 8 positions match TRBD1. Germline values: CDR1 MNHNS, CDR2 SASEGT. The V gene end was trimmed by 7 bases and the J gene end by 6 bases; junction bases not matched to a gene: 11. The CDR3 has 15 residues. The CDR3 DNA reads TGTGCCAGCACACAAGACAGGGGTTATGCTCAGCCCCAGCATTTT. Its protein is CASTQDRGYAQPQHF.

The sample holds many counts of this clonotype. The chain links TRBV6-1 to TRBJ2-7; TRBD1 matches at 7 bases. Germline lookup yields CDR1 MNHNS and CDR2 SASEGT. Losses at the gene ends were 4 bases for V and 0 bases for J; bases not matched to a gene: 9. The CDR3 is made up of 16 amino acids. CDR3 in DNA: TGTGCCAGCAGTGGAACCGGGACAGAGAGCTCCTACGAGCAGTACTTC. This sequence encodes CASSGTGTESSYEQYF.

Comments on this clonotype: This clone may be a read error of a much larger clone one base away. The chain uses TRBV7-6 and TRBJ2-7; 8 bases align to TRBD1. This CDR3 region has 15 residues. From germline, CDR1 is SGHVS and CDR2 FNYEAQ. The CDR3 protein is CANSTPGTGSYEQYF. CDR3 coding DNA: TGTGCCAACAGCACCCCCGGGACAGGCTCCTACGAGCAGTACTTC.

The chain has TRBV5-8 and TRBJ1-4, with D possibly matching TRBD1 (6 bases). The CDR3 extends over 14 amino acids. Germline V gene lookup returns CDR1 SGHTS and CDR2 YDEGEE. V was trimmed by 4 bases and J by 6 bases, leaving 13 bases between them. The CDR3: CASSETEGDEKLFF. The DNA of the CDR3 is TGTGCCAGCAGCGAGACAGAGGGGGATGAAAAACTGTTTTTT.

This clonotype was counted at least ten times. The chain links TRBV7-2 to TRBJ2-5, with TRBD2 matching over 11 bases. This CDR3 is built from 17 residues. CDR1 is SGHTA and CDR2 is FQGNSA in the germline V gene. V lost 5 bases to trimming and J lost 4 bases; unmatched junction nucleotides: 12. The CDR3 loop reads CASSRELAGEIAETQYF. CDR3 bases: TGTGCCAGCAGCAGAGAACTAGCGGGGGAAATCGCAGAGACCCAGTACTTC.

This chain uses TRBV6-6 with TRBJ1-5, with D hard to call. V was cut by 7 bases and J by 2 bases, with 9 bases left in between. There are 13 residues in the CDR3. The germline gives CDR1 MNHNY, CDR2 SVGAGI (reference sequence). The chain's CDR3 is CASISPGNQPQHF. CDR3 sequence (DNA): TGTGCCAGCATCAGTCCTGGCAATCAGCCCCAGCATTTT.

The chain has TRBV5-4 and TRBJ2-3, with a possible D match to TRBD2 (7 bases). CDR1 and CDR2 from the germline V gene are SGHNT and YYREEE (reference sequence). CDR3 length: 13 amino acids. V lost 10 bases, J lost 4 bases, and 16 bases lay in between. The CDR3 nucleotides are TGTGCCTGGATGGGGGGGGGCCCAGATACGCAGTATTTT. Its protein product is CAWMGGGPDTQYF. Based on the CDR3 plus reference TRBV5-4 and TRBJ2-3, the full variable domain is ETGVTQSPTHLIKTRGQQVTLRCSSQSGHNTVSWYQQALGQGPQFIFQYYREEENGRGNFPPRFSGLQFPNYSSELNVNALELDDSALYLCAWMGGGPDTQYFGPGTRLTVL.

This clonotype was observed many times. The chain joins TRBV2 to TRBJ2-5, with D tentatively TRBD1 (6 bases). Trimming stripped 8 bases from V and 2 bases from J, with 21 bases between. The germline gives CDR1 SNHLY, CDR2 FYNNEI. The CDR3 sequence is 16 residues long. CDR3 DNA sequence: TGTGCCAGCCTCTTCACAACAGGACAGACGCAAGAGACCCAGTACTTC. Residues: CASLFTTGQTQETQYF.

As for this clonotype: This may be a read error, as it is one base from a much larger clone. The chain uses TRBV12-3 or TRBV12-4 and TRBJ1-2; no definite D call. The CDR3 runs 14 residues. V gave up 1 base and J gave up 5 bases, with 11 bases separating them. CDR3 sequence: CASSLGEQSYGYTF. CDR3 nucleotides: TGTGCCAGCAGTTTAGGGGAACAATCGTATGGCTACACCTTC.

This chain uses TRBV27 with TRBJ1-4; a possible D gene is TRBD1 (6 bases). V was trimmed by 3 bases and J by 6 bases, leaving 23 bases between them. CDR1 is MNHEY, CDR2 SMNVEV, per germline (reference sequence). CDR3 size: 18 residues. CDR3: CASSFIRTGGAVDEKLFF. CDR3 sequence (DNA): TGTGCCAGCAGTTTCATCCGCACCGGGGGGGCAGTAGATGAAAAACTGTTTTTT.

This chain links TRBV6-6 with TRBJ2-7, with 12 bases identical to TRBD2. The germline V gene encodes CDR1 MNHNY and CDR2 SVGAGI (reference sequence). The J segment lost 7 bases and the V segment lost 0 bases, leaving 4 bases of the junction unmatched. The CDR3 spans 15 residues. CDR3 nucleotide sequence: TGTGCCAGCAGTTACTCGCCTAGCGGGGGGGTGGAGCAGTACTTC. This gives the protein CASSYSPSGGVEQYF.

This sequence joins TRBV20-1 and TRBJ2-1; 9 bases line up with TRBD2. This CDR3 spans 15 amino acids. Per the germline V gene, CDR1 is DFQATT and CDR2 is SNEGSKA (reference sequence). The V and J ends lost 5 bases and 7 bases, in that order; junction bases with no gene match: 12. The CDR3 loop reads CSAAPQAGGGNEQFF. The CDR3 nucleotides are TGCAGTGCTGCACCGCAAGCGGGGGGTGGAAATGAGCAGTTCTTC.

The J gene is TRBJ2-7, the V gene TRBV6-2 or TRBV6-3; a possible D gene is TRBD2 (5 bases). Germline V gene data show CDR1 as MNHEY and CDR2 as SVGEGT. The CDR3 loop spans 14 amino acids. V lost 4 bases and J lost 0, with 10 bases in between. Written as DNA, the CDR3 is TGTGCCAGCAGTTCCCCGGGAATCTCCTACGAGCAGTACGTC. Translation gives CASSSPGISYEQYV.

The chain has TRBV20-1 and TRBJ1-2, with no clear D. CDR1 is DFQATT, CDR2 SNEGSKA, per germline (reference sequence). The CDR3 is made up of 14 amino acids. Trimming cost V 5 bases and J 1 base, with 14 bases left between them. CDR3 DNA: TGCAGTGCTCTAGGTGTCAGCCTTAACTATGGCTACACCTTC. Its translation is CSALGVSLNYGYTF.

This clonotype was found a few times. The V and J genes are TRBV28 and TRBJ1-5; D is possibly TRBD1 (5 bases). Per germline, CDR1 MDHEN and CDR2 SYDVKM. Trimming took 7 bases from V and 5 from J, leaving 12 bases between them. There are 13 residues in the CDR3. The CDR3: CASMETGDQPQHF. The CDR3 DNA follows: TGTGCCAGCATGGAGACGGGGGATCAGCCCCAGCATTTT.

The chain uses TRBV7-9 and TRBJ2-2; D unclear. The CDR3 has 15 amino acids. The V and J ends lost 1 base and 4 bases respectively, with 10 bases between them. Germline values: CDR1 SEHNR, CDR2 FQNEAQ (reference sequence). The CDR3 sequence is CASSLDEDPTGELFF. DNA for the CDR3: TGTGCCAGCAGCTTAGACGAAGACCCCACCGGGGAGCTGTTTTTT.

This clonotype was detected only a few times. The V and J genes are TRBV5-3 and TRBJ1-6; a weak D match, TRBD1 (5 bases). TRBV5-3 is assigned to the ORF class and has an uncertain function. Trimming removed 8 bases at V and 10 bases at J, with 19 bases between. This CDR3 is 14 amino acids long. The CDR3 sequence: CASTSDTSGSPLHF. CDR3 bases: TGTGCCAGCACCTCGGACACGTCGGGGTCACCCCTCCACTTT.

The V and J genes are TRBV7-4 and TRBJ2-2; D may be TRBD1 (5 bases). This CDR3 is built from 16 residues. Trimming stripped 3 bases from V and 4 bases from J, with 15 bases between. The germline V gene encodes CDR1 SGHVT and CDR2 SQSDAQ. The CDR3 DNA sequence: TGTGCCAGCAGCTTCCTTCAGGGTATCGGCACCGGGGAGCTGTTTTTT. Its protein is CASSFLQGIGTGELFF.

On this clonotype: Given a much more abundant clone one base away, this may be a read error. V is TRBV7-4 and J is TRBJ2-3, with D hard to call. Germline V lookup: CDR1 SGHVT, CDR2 SQSDAQ. CDR3 length equals 15 residues. CDR3 amino acids: CVSTGRSRGTDTQYF. CDR3 DNA sequence: TGTGTCAGCACCGGACGCAGCCGAGGCACAGATACGCAGTATTTT.

This clonotype was seen more than once but under ten times. The chain couples TRBV12-3 or TRBV12-4 to TRBJ1-5; no reliable D call. There are 13 residues in the CDR3. Deletions cut 3 bases from V and 4 bases from J, with 7 bases between. CDR3 in amino acids: CASSFVGNQPQHF. Here the CDR3 DNA reads TGTGCCAGCAGTTTTGTCGGGAATCAGCCCCAGCATTTT.

The chain combines TRBV4-2 with TRBJ2-2; 10 nucleotides agree with TRBD2. The CDR3 loop spans 17 amino acids. Trimming cost V 0 bases and J 6 bases; bases outside gene matches: 7. Germline CDR1 and CDR2: LGHNA and YNFKEQ. The chain's CDR3 is CASSQEWLAGVAGELFF. As DNA, the CDR3 is TGTGCCAGCAGCCAAGAATGGCTAGCGGGGGTGGCCGGGGAGCTGTTTTTT.

As DNA, the CDR3 is TGTGCCAGCAGCGCGCTTACAGGAAGTAGGGTCTACGAGCAGTACGTC. Its protein product is CASSALTGSRVYEQYV. The chain employs TRBV5-6 and TRBJ2-7; D is perhaps TRBD1 (5 bases). This CDR3 contains 16 residues. Trimming removed 4 bases at V and 3 bases at J, with 20 bases between. Per the germline V gene, CDR1 is SGHDT and CDR2 is YYEEEE.

The chain carries TRBV4-1 and TRBJ1-5, with D possibly TRBD1 on 5 matching bases. CDR1 and CDR2 from the germline V gene are MGHRA and YSYEKL. This CDR3 contains 15 residues. V lost 0 bases to trimming and J lost 4 bases, with 10 bases between them. CDR3 loop: CASSQEAGRNQPQHF. The CDR3 DNA is TGCGCCAGCAGCCAAGAGGCAGGGAGGAATCAGCCCCAGCATTTT.

This clonotype was counted between two and nine times. The chain combines TRBV9 with TRBJ1-1, with D possibly matching TRBD1 (6 bases). This CDR3 region has 13 residues. Per germline, CDR1 SGDLS and CDR2 YYNGEE. V shed 9 bases and J shed 4 bases, with 16 bases lying between them. CDR3 coding DNA: TGTGCCACTACCTCCAGGGGACCCACTGAAGCTTTCTTT. It encodes CATTSRGPTEAFF.

This clonotype was detected a few times. The chain joins TRBV4-3 to TRBJ2-3; D unresolved. The germline V gene has CDR1 LGHNA and CDR2 YSLEER. V lost 8 bases and J 6 bases, leaving 18 bases between the germline ends. The CDR3 totals 14 residues. As DNA, the CDR3 is TGCGCCAGCTCACCGGGCCTCGGCCGTGATACGCAGTATTTT. It translates to CASSPGLGRDTQYF.

The chain employs TRBV27 and TRBJ1-2, with TRBD1 identical over 7 bases. This CDR3 comprises 16 residues. V was clipped by 5 bases and J by 0 bases; unmatched bases: 9. CDR1 is MNHEY, CDR2 SMNVEV, per germline (reference sequence). For the CDR3, the DNA is TGTGCCAGCAGTAGCTACCGGGACAGACCTAACTATGGCTACACCTTC. Protein sequence: CASSSYRDRPNYGYTF.

This clonotype was counted a single time. The conserved closing phenylalanine or tryptophan is absent in this CDR3, likely reflecting a read error. This rearrangement joins TRBV19 to TRBJ2-7; 7 nucleotides line up with TRBD1. Trimming took 3 bases from V and 3 from J; bases not matched to a gene: 2. Per germline, CDR1 LNHDA and CDR2 SQIVND (reference sequence). The CDR3 sequence is 13 residues long. The CDR3 region is CASSMGQFYEQYS. The CDR3 DNA follows: TGTGCCAGTAGTATGGGACAGTTCTACGAGCAGTACTCC.